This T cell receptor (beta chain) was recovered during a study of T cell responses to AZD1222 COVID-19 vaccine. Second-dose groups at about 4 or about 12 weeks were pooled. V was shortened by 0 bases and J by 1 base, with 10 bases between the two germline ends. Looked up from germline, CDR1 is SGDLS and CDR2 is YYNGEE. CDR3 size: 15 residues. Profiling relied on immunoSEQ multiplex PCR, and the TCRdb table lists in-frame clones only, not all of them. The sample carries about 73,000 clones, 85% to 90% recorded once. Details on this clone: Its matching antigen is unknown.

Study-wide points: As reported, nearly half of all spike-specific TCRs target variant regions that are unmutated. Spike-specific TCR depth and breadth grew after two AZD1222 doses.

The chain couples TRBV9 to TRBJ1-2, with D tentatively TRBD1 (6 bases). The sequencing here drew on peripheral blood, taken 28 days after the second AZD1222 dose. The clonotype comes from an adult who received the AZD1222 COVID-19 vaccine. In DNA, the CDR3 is TGTGCCAGCAGCGTAGCCGGGGGCGATAACTATGGCTACACCTTC. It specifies CASSVAGGDNYGYTF.